Below are 27 T cell receptor beta chains sequenced from a single sample in a study of radiotherapy plus CTLA-4 blockade in lung cancer. Using immunoSEQ multiplex PCR, the repertoire was profiled, and TCRdb retains in-frame clones only, with some absent. This sample has about 110,000 clones; 85% occur once, and the top ten carry over 2%. The sequenced sample was peripheral blood, obtained from a patient treated with radiotherapy plus ipilimumab. These receptors were collected from a human donor with non-small cell lung cancer that progressed on radiotherapy plus ipilimumab. Some clones in this sample may be carry-over from other donors' samples.

This clone was observed a handful of times. The V and J genes are TRBV6-5 and TRBJ1-1; tentatively, D is TRBD1 (5 bases). This CDR3 is 16 amino acids long. CDR1 and CDR2 (germline): MNHEY, SVGAGI. V was clipped by 2 bases and J by 2 bases, with 15 bases between them. CDR3 nucleotides: TGTGCCAGCAGTTACAATCGACAGATTTTTAACACTGAAGCTTTCTTT. Translation gives CASSYNRQIFNTEAFF.

The chain combines TRBV14 with TRBJ1-2; D possibly corresponds to TRBD1 (5 bases). Per germline, CDR1 SGHDN and CDR2 FVKESK. The CDR3 extends over 12 amino acids. V dropped 2 bases and J dropped 6 bases, with 7 bases sitting between them. The CDR3 reads CASSQRQNGYTF. CDR3 bases: TGTGCCAGCAGCCAACGACAGAATGGCTACACCTTC.

The chain has TRBV27 and TRBJ2-7; D gene unclear. The germline CDR1 and CDR2 sequences are MNHEY and SMNVEV (reference sequence). Between the trimmed V and J ends, which lost 3 bases and 6 bases, there was a span of 15 bases. The CDR3 runs 14 residues. The CDR3 nucleotides are TGTGCCAGCAGTTTTACCCCCAGTAGTATCGAGCAGTACTTC. This translates into CASSFTPSSIEQYF.

The count of this clone is one. The gene calls are TRBV4-3 and TRBJ1-2; 10 bases are a match to TRBD1. CDR3 length: 17 amino acids. Germline CDR1 LGHNA, CDR2 YSLEER. The junction had 9 bases not matched to a gene; V was cut back by 1 base and J by 4 bases. In nucleotides, the CDR3 is TGCGCCAGCAGCCAAGTATACCCGGGACAGGGGATCTATGGCTACACCTTC. Amino acid sequence: CASSQVYPGQGIYGYTF.

The V and J genes are TRBV4-1 and TRBJ1-2, with D possibly matching TRBD1 (5 bases). The V end lost 0 bases, the J end lost 1 base, and 15 bases lay between the germline ends. The CDR3 is made up of 17 amino acids. CDR1 is MGHRA, CDR2 YSYEKL, per germline. The CDR3 loop reads CASSQDPGAWSNYGYTF. The CDR3 nucleotides read TGCGCCAGCAGCCAAGATCCCGGGGCCTGGAGTAACTATGGCTACACCTTC.

The chain carries TRBV7-3 and TRBJ1-1, with D unclear. Germline-derived CDR1 and CDR2 are SGHTA and FQGTGA. This CDR3 is 9 amino acids long. The V gene lost 9 bases and the J gene lost 6 bases, with 5 bases spanning the gap. The CDR3 loop is CASRAEAFF. As DNA, the CDR3 is TGTGCCAGTAGGGCTGAAGCTTTCTTT.

Concerning this clone itself: This specimen includes other DNA sequences encoding the same CDR3. The chain recombines TRBV18 with TRBJ2-2; D gene ambiguous. The CDR3 is 13 amino acids. CDR1 and CDR2 from the germline V gene are KGHSH and LQKENI. Trimming took 1 base from V and 6 from J, leaving 6 bases between them. In DNA, the CDR3 is TGTGCCAGCTCACCACAGGGCTCCGGGGAGCTGTTTTTT. It translates to CASSPQGSGELFF. The complete variable domain, with remaining parts taken from reference TRBV18 and TRBJ2-2, reads NAGVMQNPRHLVRRRGQEARLRCSPMKGHSHVYWYRQLPEEGLKFMVYLQKENIIDESGMPKERFSAEFPKEGPSILRIQQVVRGDSAAYFCASSPQGSGELFFGEGSRLTVL.

The chain uses TRBV28 and TRBJ1-5, with a weak D call TRBD1 (6 bases). CDR1 and CDR2 from the germline V gene are MDHEN and SYDVKM. The CDR3 has 15 residues. Trimming took 2 bases from V and 6 from J, leaving 14 bases between them. The CDR3 here is CASSLGQTGSQPQHF. CDR3 DNA: TGTGCCAGCAGTTTAGGACAGACTGGGAGTCAGCCCCAGCATTTT.

This clone was found once. V usage is TRBV2 and J usage is TRBJ1-1; no clear D. Germline values: CDR1 SNHLY, CDR2 FYNNEI. This CDR3 has 14 amino acids. Trimming removed 8 bases at V and 8 bases at J, with 21 bases between. The CDR3 spells CASYSRSGSTEAFF. CDR3 nucleotide sequence: TGTGCCAGCTACAGTCGATCGGGCTCCACGGAAGCTTTCTTT.

V usage is TRBV6-5 and J usage is TRBJ1-6; D is undetermined. The CDR3 length is 13 residues. Trimming took 4 bases from V and 9 from J, leaving 10 bases between them. Germline CDR1 is MNHEY and CDR2 is SVGAGI. The chain's CDR3 is CASSSELSSPLHF. CDR3 in DNA: TGTGCCAGCAGTTCCGAATTGAGTTCACCCCTCCACTTT.

The V call is TRBV6-1, the J call TRBJ2-2, with 9 bases identical to TRBD1. J was trimmed by 3 bases and V by 6 bases; bases with no gene match: 2. The CDR3 is 14 amino acids. Germline CDR1 MNHNS, CDR2 SASEGT. The CDR3 DNA is TGTGCCAGCAGACAGGGGGCTGACACCGGGGAGCTGTTTTTT. It yields the protein CASRQGADTGELFF.

This clone is a singleton in its sample. The chain combines TRBV5-1 with TRBJ2-2; D gene ambiguous. The CDR3 consists of 13 residues. V was trimmed by 0 bases and J by 9 bases, leaving 9 bases between them. Germline V gene lookup returns CDR1 SGHRS and CDR2 YFSETQ. This CDR3 is CASSLVGYRELFF. The CDR3 nucleotides are TGCGCCAGCAGCTTGGTTGGTTATCGGGAGCTGTTTTTT.

This clone was detected only once. The chain is built from TRBV11-2 and TRBJ1-2; 7 nucleotides agree with TRBD1. The CDR3 totals 16 residues. CDR1 is SGHAT, CDR2 FQNNGV, per germline. The junction had 10 bases not matched to a gene; V was cut back by 4 bases and J by 2 bases. The CDR3 DNA sequence: TGTGCCAGCAGCTCCGAGGCCCGCAGGGGGAACTATGGCTACACCTTC. Protein sequence: CASSSEARRGNYGYTF.

This sequence joins TRBV5-6 and TRBJ2-5; the match to TRBD1 covers 9 bases. Germline lookup yields CDR1 SGHDT and CDR2 YYEEEE. The CDR3 loop spans 19 amino acids. Trimming at V came to 2 bases and at J to 1 base, leaving 15 bases not matched to a gene. CDR3 sequence (DNA): TGTGCCAGCAGCTTATCGGGCTCCCCCCGGGACAGGGTCCAAGAGACCCAGTACTTC. Translated, it gives CASSLSGSPRDRVQETQYF.

The chain is built from TRBV5-4 and TRBJ2-1; D call uncertain. The CDR3 is 15 amino acids. Between the trimmed V and J ends, which lost 0 bases and 2 bases, there was a span of 9 bases. Germline values: CDR1 SGHNT, CDR2 YYREEE (reference sequence). The DNA of the CDR3 is TGTGCCAGCAGCTTGGACAATCCCGCCTACAATGAGCAGTTCTTC. Its translation is CASSLDNPAYNEQFF. The full variable domain, its missing parts supplied by reference TRBV5-4 and TRBJ2-1, is ETGVTQSPTHLIKTRGQQVTLRCSSQSGHNTVSWYQQALGQGPQFIFQYYREEENGRGNFPPRFSGLQFPNYSSELNVNALELDDSALYLCASSLDNPAYNEQFFGPGTRLTVL.

The genes are TRBV5-1 and TRBJ2-7; D gene ambiguous. The CDR3 runs to 13 residues. Trimming cost V 0 bases and J 3 bases, with 7 bases left between them. Germline V gene sequence: CDR1 SGHRS, CDR2 YFSETQ. For the CDR3, the DNA is TGCGCCAGCAGCTTGGACAGTCGCTACGAGCAGTACTTC. Encoded protein: CASSLDSRYEQYF. Supplemented by reference TRBV5-1 and TRBJ2-7, the full variable domain reads KAGVTQTPRYLIKTRGQQVTLSCSPISGHRSVSWYQQTPGQGLQFLFEYFSETQRNKGNFPGRFSGRQFSNSRSEMNVSTLELGDSALYLCASSLDSRYEQYFGPGTRLTVT.

This chain connects TRBV28 to TRBJ1-5; 7 bases are a match to TRBD1. This CDR3 has 15 residues. Losses at the gene ends were 5 bases for V and 7 bases for J; bases not matched to a gene: 11. Germline CDR1 and CDR2: MDHEN and SYDVKM. CDR3 region: CASSVLTGDGQPQHF. CDR3 nucleotide sequence: TGTGCCAGCAGTGTTTTAACAGGGGATGGGCAGCCCCAGCATTTT.

The sample holds one count of this clone. The chain recombines TRBV5-1 with TRBJ1-1; maybe TRBD1 (6 bases). V was pared by 4 bases and J by 3 bases, with 16 bases between. This CDR3 is built from 15 residues. CDR1 and CDR2 (germline): SGHRS, YFSETQ. CDR3 region: CASSLASGAHTEAFF. The DNA of the CDR3 is TGCGCCAGCAGCCTAGCCTCGGGGGCCCACACTGAAGCTTTCTTT.

This clone is a singleton in its sample. This sample includes further DNA sequences coding for the same CDR3. This sequence joins TRBV18 and TRBJ1-1; 7 bases match TRBD1. Unmatched junction bases numbered 7, after V lost 4 bases and J lost 5 bases. CDR3 length: 14 amino acids. Germline loops: CDR1 KGHSH, CDR2 LQKENI. Here the CDR3 reads CASSLTGTATEAFF. Written as DNA, the CDR3 is TGTGCCAGCTCACTAACCGGGACAGCGACTGAAGCTTTCTTT.

The rearrangement links TRBV6-4 to TRBJ1-5; D might be TRBD1 (5 bases). The V and J ends lost 3 bases and 6 bases respectively, with 9 bases between them. CDR1 is MRHNA, CDR2 SNTAGT, per germline. The CDR3 is made up of 13 amino acids. The CDR3 reads CASSERRGQPQHF. The CDR3 DNA reads TGTGCCAGCAGTGAGAGGAGGGGTCAGCCCCAGCATTTT.

A single count supports this clone. The chain links TRBV29-1 to TRBJ2-2; D gene ambiguous. CDR3 length: 14 residues. Between the trimmed V and J ends, which lost 2 bases and 7 bases, there was a span of 14 bases. Germline values: CDR1 SQVTM, CDR2 ANQGSEA. The CDR3 region is CSVERSPGNGELFF. The CDR3 nucleotides are TGCAGCGTTGAACGTTCCCCCGGTAACGGGGAGCTGTTTTTT.

The CDR3 DNA reads as TGTGCCAGCAGTTACTTGGACAGGCACAACACTGAAGCTTTCTTT. Translation: CASSYLDRHNTEAFF. The chain is built from TRBV6-5 and TRBJ1-1; 7 bases are shared with TRBD1. This CDR3 comprises 15 residues. Germline V lookup: CDR1 MNHEY, CDR2 SVGAGI. J gave up 2 bases and V 1 base, and 4 bases lay outside the gene matches.

The genes are TRBV7-2 and TRBJ2-7, with 7 bases matching TRBD2. Germline values: CDR1 SGHTA, CDR2 FQGNSA. The CDR3 covers 19 residues. The trim removed 4 bases at V and 9 bases at J, leaving 27 bases unmatched. CDR3 region: CASSSETGSPGTMVRVQYF. The CDR3 DNA sequence: TGTGCCAGCAGCTCAGAGACCGGGTCCCCGGGGACTATGGTACGAGTGCAGTACTTC.

The chain has TRBV7-2 and TRBJ1-2; D might be TRBD1 (6 bases). The CDR3 loop spans 17 amino acids. Germline V gene sequence: CDR1 SGHTA, CDR2 FQGNSA. V lost 1 base and J lost 0, with 15 bases in between. The CDR3 DNA reads as TGTGCCAGCAGCTTAGTCAGGGGTTCTCTCCCTAACTATGGCTACACCTTC. This sequence encodes CASSLVRGSLPNYGYTF. Full variable domain (outside the CDR3, taken from reference TRBV7-2 and TRBJ1-2): GAGVSQSPSNKVTEKGKDVELRCDPISGHTALYWYRQSLGQGLEFLIYFQGNSAPDKSGLPSDRFSAERTGGSVSTLTIQRTQQEDSAVYLCASSLVRGSLPNYGYTFGSGTRLTVV.

V and J are TRBV27 and TRBJ1-6; TRBD1 might be the D (5 bases). Trimming removed 3 bases from V and 5 bases from J, with 14 bases in between. Germline-derived CDR1 and CDR2 are MNHEY and SMNVEV (reference sequence). The CDR3 is made up of 16 amino acids. The CDR3 is CASSLGEALHNSPLHF. The DNA for the CDR3 is TGTGCCAGCAGTTTGGGGGAAGCTCTACATAATTCACCCCTCCACTTT.

J is TRBJ1-6 and V is TRBV7-2; no clear D. This CDR3 has 13 residues. The germline gives CDR1 SGHTA, CDR2 FQGNSA. V lost 0 bases and J lost 9, with 6 bases in between. The CDR3 region has the DNA TGTGCCAGCAGCTTAGCGCAGACTTCACCCCTCCACTTT. It specifies CASSLAQTSPLHF.

The CDR3 protein is CSVLLDRGANSPLHF. The CDR3 DNA follows: TGCAGCGTCCTACTGGACAGGGGTGCCAATTCACCCCTCCACTTT. The chain couples TRBV29-1 to TRBJ1-6, with 9 bases lining up with TRBD1. The J segment lost 7 bases and the V segment lost 6 bases, leaving 10 bases of the junction unmatched. Germline values: CDR1 SQVTM, CDR2 ANQGSEA. The CDR3 runs to 15 residues.